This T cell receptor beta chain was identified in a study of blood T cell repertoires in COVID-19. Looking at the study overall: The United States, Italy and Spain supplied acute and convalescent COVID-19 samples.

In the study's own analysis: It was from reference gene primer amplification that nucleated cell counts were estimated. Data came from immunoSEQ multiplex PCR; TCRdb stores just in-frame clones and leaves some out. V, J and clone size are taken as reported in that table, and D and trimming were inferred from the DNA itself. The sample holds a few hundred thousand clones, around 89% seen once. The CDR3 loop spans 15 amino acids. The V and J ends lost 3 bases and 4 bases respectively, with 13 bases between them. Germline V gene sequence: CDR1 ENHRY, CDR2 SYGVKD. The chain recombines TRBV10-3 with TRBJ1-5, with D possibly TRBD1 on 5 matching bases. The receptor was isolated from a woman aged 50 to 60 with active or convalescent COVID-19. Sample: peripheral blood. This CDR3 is CAISDKGPRNQPQHF. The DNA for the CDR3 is TGTGCCATCAGTGATAAGGGGCCGAGAAATCAGCCCCAGCATTTT.